This T cell receptor (beta chain) comes out of a study of blood T cell repertoires in COVID-19. Study-wide background: Sites across the United States, Italy and Spain contributed samples from acute and convalescent COVID-19. PBMCs, B-cell-depleted T cells, or T cells provided the cDNA or gDNA that made up the material.

Measured with immunoSEQ multiplex PCR; TCRdb has only the in-frame clones, and not every one. In the table there are about 71,000 clones, approximately 90% of which are singletons. The sequence was collected from a woman older than 75 with acute or convalescent COVID-19. Sequenced: peripheral blood.

The CDR3 loop is CASRNSGTSTEAFF. DNA of the CDR3: TGTGCCAGCAGAAACAGCGGAACTAGTACTGAAGCTTTCTTT. The V and J genes are TRBV6-5 and TRBJ1-1; D call uncertain. Trimming cost V 6 bases and J 5 bases, with 16 bases left between them. Germline CDR1 reads MNHEY; CDR2 reads SVGAGI. The CDR3 loop spans 14 amino acids.